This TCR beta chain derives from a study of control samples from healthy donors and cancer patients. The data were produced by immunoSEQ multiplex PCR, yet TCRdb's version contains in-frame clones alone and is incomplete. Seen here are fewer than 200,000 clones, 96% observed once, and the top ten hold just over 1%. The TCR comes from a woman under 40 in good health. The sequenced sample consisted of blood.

The CDR3: CASNSLEGGVDTQYF. CDR3 nucleotide sequence: TGCGCCAGCAATTCCTTGGAGGGTGGTGTAGATACGCAGTATTTT. The chain joins TRBV5-1 to TRBJ2-3, with D possibly being TRBD2 (6 bases). Germline CDR1 SGHRS, CDR2 YFSETQ. The CDR3 sequence is 15 residues long. Deletions cut 6 bases from V and 5 bases from J, with 19 bases between.